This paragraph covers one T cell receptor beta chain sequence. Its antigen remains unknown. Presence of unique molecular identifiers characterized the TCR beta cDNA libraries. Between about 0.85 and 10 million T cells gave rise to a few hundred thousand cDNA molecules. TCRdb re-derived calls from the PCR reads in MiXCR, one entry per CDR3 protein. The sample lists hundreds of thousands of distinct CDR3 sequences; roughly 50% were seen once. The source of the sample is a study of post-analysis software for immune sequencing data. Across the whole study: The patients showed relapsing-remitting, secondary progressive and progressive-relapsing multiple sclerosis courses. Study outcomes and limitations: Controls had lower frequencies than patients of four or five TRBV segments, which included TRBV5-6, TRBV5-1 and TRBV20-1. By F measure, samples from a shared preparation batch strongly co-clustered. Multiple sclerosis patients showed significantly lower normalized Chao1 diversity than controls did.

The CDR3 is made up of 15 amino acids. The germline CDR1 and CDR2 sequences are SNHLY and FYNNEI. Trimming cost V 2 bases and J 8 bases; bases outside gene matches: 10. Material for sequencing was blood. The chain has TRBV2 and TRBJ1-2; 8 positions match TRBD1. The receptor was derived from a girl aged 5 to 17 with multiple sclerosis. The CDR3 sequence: CASSENWTGRNGYTF. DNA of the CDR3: TGTGCCAGCAGTGAAAATTGGACAGGGCGTAACGGCTACACCTTC. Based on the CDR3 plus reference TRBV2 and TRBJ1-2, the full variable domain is EPEVTQTPSHQVTQMGQEVILRCVPISNHLYFYWYRQILGQKVEFLVSFYNNEISEKSEIFDDQFSVERPDGSNFTLKIRSTKLEDSAMYFCASSENWTGRNGYTFGSGTRLTVV.